One and the same sample provided the 21 T cell receptor beta chains below, sequenced in a study of T cell responses to AZD1222 COVID-19 vaccine. Sequencing used immunoSEQ multiplex PCR; TCRdb keeps in-frame clones, though not all of them. The data show around 150,000 clones, with approximately 92% seen just once and around 6.5% held by the top ten. The sample here was peripheral blood, taken 28 days after the second AZD1222 dose. Receptor source: an adult who received the AZD1222 COVID-19 vaccine.

V gene TRBV7-8 combines with J gene TRBJ1-1; D may be TRBD1 (5 bases). CDR1 is SGHVS, CDR2 FQNEAQ, per germline. The CDR3 has 14 residues. V was shortened by 3 bases and J by 4 bases, with 12 bases between the two germline ends. CDR3 sequence: CASSFGRTGTEAFF. In DNA form, the CDR3 reads TGTGCCAGCAGCTTTGGACGTACAGGCACTGAAGCTTTCTTT.

V and J are TRBV2 and TRBJ1-5; D is ambiguous. The V gene lost 2 bases and the J gene lost 2 bases, with 7 bases spanning the gap. Germline V lookup: CDR1 SNHLY, CDR2 FYNNEI. CDR3 length: 14 residues. In nucleotides, the CDR3 is TGTGCCAGCAGTGAAATTCAGGGCAATCAGCCCCAGCATTTT. Its protein product is CASSEIQGNQPQHF. Variable domain in full (rest from reference TRBV2 and TRBJ1-5): EPEVTQTPSHQVTQMGQEVILRCVPISNHLYFYWYRQILGQKVEFLVSFYNNEISEKSEIFDDQFSVERPDGSNFTLKIRSTKLEDSAMYFCASSEIQGNQPQHFGDGTRLSIL.

The V gene is TRBV2, the J gene TRBJ2-7, with 11 nucleotides matching TRBD2. V shed 4 bases and J 2 bases; nucleotides not matched to a gene: 7. Germline CDR1 and CDR2: SNHLY and FYNNEI. CDR3 length: 16 residues. The CDR3 region is CASSALLLAGAYEQYF. CDR3 DNA sequence: TGTGCCAGCAGTGCACTCCTACTAGCGGGGGCCTACGAGCAGTACTTC.

This rearrangement joins TRBV5-1 to TRBJ1-5, with D possibly being TRBD1 (5 bases). V lost 2 bases, J lost 8 bases, and 11 bases lay in between. Germline-derived CDR1 and CDR2 are SGHRS and YFSETQ. This CDR3 contains 13 residues. The CDR3 DNA reads as TGCGCCAGCAGCTTTACGGGGGGAGAGCCCCAGCATTTT. This sequence encodes CASSFTGGEPQHF.

V is TRBV28 and J is TRBJ1-1; 12 bases match TRBD1. There are 16 residues in the CDR3. Germline V lookup: CDR1 MDHEN, CDR2 SYDVKM. V gave up 5 bases and J gave up 3 bases; unmatched junction bases: 7. The CDR3 coding sequence is TGTGCCAGCAGTCCCATGGGACAGGGGGCGGACACTGAAGCTTTCTTT. Translated, it gives CASSPMGQGADTEAFF.

This rearrangement joins TRBV21-1 to TRBJ2-3; the table's D call TRBD2 went unverified against the DNA. TRBV21-1 is classified as a pseudogene. CDR3 length: 19 residues. CDR3 bases: TGTGCCAGCAGCAAATGCCACCTGACCTTACTAGCGGAAACAGATACGCAGTATTTT. Amino acids: CASSKCHLTLLAETDTQYF.

The chain joins TRBV27 to TRBJ1-2; tentatively, D is TRBD1 (6 bases). From germline, CDR1 is MNHEY and CDR2 SMNVEV (reference sequence). The CDR3 extends over 15 amino acids. Trimming took 6 bases from V and 7 from J, leaving 21 bases between them. CDR3 in amino acids: CASSYRKDSQRGYTF. In DNA, the CDR3 is TGTGCCAGCAGCTACAGAAAGGACAGCCAACGTGGCTACACCTTC.

This chain uses TRBV7-9 with TRBJ1-6; D is uncertain. The V end was cut by 5 bases, the J end by 12 bases, with 11 bases between. Germline V gives CDR1 SEHNR, CDR2 FQNEAQ (reference sequence). This CDR3 comprises 12 residues. The CDR3, as DNA: TGTGCCAGCAGCGCAGAAGGAAAACCCCTCCACTTT. It is translated as CASSAEGKPLHF.

The chain joins TRBV28 to TRBJ2-7; D possibly corresponds to TRBD2 (5 bases). V was clipped by 3 bases and J by 4 bases, with 16 bases between them. Looked up from germline, CDR1 is MDHEN and CDR2 is SYDVKM. The CDR3 runs 15 residues. The CDR3: CASSFRGFWEYEQYF. As DNA, the CDR3 is TGTGCCAGCAGTTTTCGAGGGTTTTGGGAGTACGAGCAGTACTTC.

The CDR3 DNA follows: TGCGCCAGCAGCCAAACGGTAGGGAGGTACGAGCAGTACTTC. Its protein product is CASSQTVGRYEQYF. The rearrangement links TRBV5-1 to TRBJ2-7; D is possibly TRBD2 (6 bases). The germline V gene encodes CDR1 SGHRS and CDR2 YFSETQ. The V and J ends lost 4 bases and 4 bases respectively, with 15 bases between them. The CDR3 extends over 14 amino acids.

This chain connects TRBV27 to TRBJ1-2; D is uncertain. The germline V and J ends were trimmed by 4 bases and 5 bases, with 8 bases remaining between them. Per germline, CDR1 MNHEY and CDR2 SMNVEV (reference sequence). There are 12 residues in the CDR3. The CDR3 sequence is CASSSGRYGYTF. In DNA form, the CDR3 reads TGTGCCAGCAGTTCGGGTCGGTATGGCTACACCTTC.

This clone appeared once. J is TRBJ2-7 and V is TRBV6-5; D gene uncertain. CDR1 and CDR2 (germline): MNHEY, SVGAGI. V lost 2 bases and J 4 bases, leaving 3 bases between the germline ends. CDR3 length equals 11 residues. Here the CDR3 reads CASSYNYEQYF. The CDR3 region has the DNA TGTGCCAGCAGTTACAATTACGAGCAGTACTTC.

The V call is TRBV4-1, the J call TRBJ1-1; maybe TRBD1 (5 bases). The CDR3 extends over 15 amino acids. V lost 1 base, J lost 3 bases, and 12 bases lay in between. Germline V lookup: CDR1 MGHRA, CDR2 YSYEKL. Written as DNA, the CDR3 is TGCGCCAGCAGCCAAGTAATGTGGGGGGACACTGAAGCTTTCTTT. It codes for CASSQVMWGDTEAFF.

The genes are TRBV5-1 and TRBJ1-6, with a weak D call TRBD1 (5 bases). Germline-derived CDR1 and CDR2 are SGHRS and YFSETQ. The CDR3 is 15 residues long. Trimming left V 5 bases short and J 13 bases short, with 22 bases between. Written as DNA, the CDR3 is TGCGCCAGCAGAGACGTGGGCGCTTCAGGGTTCCCCCTCCACTTT. Translation gives CASRDVGASGFPLHF.

The rearrangement joins TRBV27 to TRBJ2-1, with 12 bases that match TRBD2. The V gene end was trimmed by 6 bases and the J gene end by 3 bases; junction bases not matched to a gene: 3. This CDR3 is built from 15 residues. The germline gives CDR1 MNHEY, CDR2 SMNVEV (reference sequence). The CDR3 nucleotides are TGTGCCAGCAGACTAGCGGGGGGACTCTACAATGAGCAGTTCTTC. This translates into CASRLAGGLYNEQFF.

The rearrangement links TRBV5-5 to TRBJ1-5; D uncertain. Trimming stripped 4 bases from V and 3 bases from J, with 11 bases between. The V gene's germline CDR1 is SGHKS and CDR2 YYEKEE (reference sequence). This CDR3 is 14 amino acids long. The CDR3 nucleotides read TGTGCCAGCAGCACAGACCGGGCCAATCAGCCCCAGCATTTT. It specifies CASSTDRANQPQHF. Combining the CDR3 with reference TRBV5-5 and TRBJ1-5 gives the whole variable domain DAGVTQSPTHLIKTRGQQVTLRCSPISGHKSVSWYQQVLGQGPQFIFQYYEKEERGRGNFPDRFSARQFPNYSSELNVNALLLGDSALYLCASSTDRANQPQHFGDGTRLSIL.

This chain connects TRBV4-1 to TRBJ1-5; no firm D call. Germline CDR1 reads MGHRA; CDR2 reads YSYEKL. V shed 4 bases and J shed 0 bases, with 16 bases lying between them. The CDR3 extends over 17 amino acids. CDR3 protein: CASSLVANTYSNQPQHF. As DNA, the CDR3 is TGCGCCAGCAGCCTAGTGGCGAATACCTATAGCAATCAGCCCCAGCATTTT.

This sequence joins TRBV7-8 and TRBJ1-3, with D possibly matching TRBD1 (5 bases). Between the trimmed V and J ends, which lost 1 base and 15 bases, there was a span of 13 bases. The CDR3 extends over 12 amino acids. Germline V gene sequence: CDR1 SGHVS, CDR2 FQNEAQ. The CDR3: CASSLGGNPGYF. The CDR3 nucleotides read TGTGCCAGCAGCTTAGGGGGCAATCCGGGATATTTT.

DNA of the CDR3: TGTGCCAGCAAAATCGGCAAGGCGTTCCTCGGGGCTTTCTTT. Protein product: CASKIGKAFLGAFF. The chain joins TRBV6-5 to TRBJ1-1; no firm D call. Trimming removed 7 bases from V and 11 bases from J, with 23 bases in between. This CDR3 contains 14 residues. CDR1 is MNHEY, CDR2 SVGAGI, per germline.

The rearrangement joins TRBV6-4 to TRBJ2-1, with 7 bases that match TRBD1. CDR3 length equals 15 residues. Germline lookup yields CDR1 MRHNA and CDR2 SNTAGT. With V trimmed by 6 bases and J by 0 bases, 5 bases remained unmatched. CDR3 in DNA: TGTGCCAGCAGCGAGACAGGGAGCTCCTACAATGAGCAGTTCTTC. Amino acids: CASSETGSSYNEQFF.

V and J are TRBV2 and TRBJ1-2, with D possibly TRBD1 on 6 matching bases. With 6 bases removed from V and 8 bases from J, the gap between germline ends came to 16 bases. This CDR3 has 13 residues. Germline values: CDR1 SNHLY, CDR2 FYNNEI. The chain's CDR3 is CASSGRGVNGYTF. The CDR3 DNA reads TGTGCCAGCAGCGGAAGGGGGGTCAACGGCTACACCTTC.